This T cell receptor (beta chain) appears in the sequencing data of a study of CD4 T cells in relation to SARS-CoV-2 and coronaviruses. Overall study results and limits: SARS-CoV-2-driven expansion was significantly weaker in crossreactive than monoreactive clones.

Unexposed donor CD4+ T cells date from 2011-2018, before the COVID-19 pandemic. CD4+ T cells were isolated from the cells after less than 13 days of culture. Libraries were prepared by immunoSEQ multiplex PCR; TCRdb keeps only in-frame clonotypes and omits some of them. The profile shows some 23,000 clones, around 72% of them singletons. Concerning this clone: Its target is unknown.

The receptor's source is a human donor in good health. What was sequenced was CD4+ T cells from PBMCs, cultured in vitro.

The CDR3 here is CASRETSGPSYEQYF. CDR3 nucleotide sequence: TGTGCCAGTAGAGAAACAAGCGGGCCCTCCTACGAGCAGTACTTC. This sequence joins TRBV19 and TRBJ2-7; the D gene is possibly TRBD2 (6 bases). The germline CDR1 and CDR2 sequences are LNHDA and SQIVND (reference sequence). Trimming cost V 6 bases and J 0 bases, with 15 bases left between them. The CDR3 contains 15 residues.